The 5 T cell receptor beta chains below all came from one sample that was sequenced in a study of T cell responses to AZD1222 COVID-19 vaccine. Measured with immunoSEQ multiplex PCR; TCRdb has only the in-frame clones, and not every one. The table includes about 120,000 clones, about 89% detected once. The starting material was peripheral blood, obtained on day 0 of AZD1222 vaccination. The receptors were sampled from an adult in good health.

The genes are TRBV18 and TRBJ2-1; a weak D match, TRBD1 (5 bases). There are 13 residues in the CDR3. Trimming cost V 6 bases and J 9 bases, with 15 bases left between them. The germline V gene has CDR1 KGHSH and CDR2 LQKENI. The CDR3 bases are TGTGCCAGCTCCCCCCGGCCAAGGGGTGAGCAGTTCTTC. This codes for CASSPRPRGEQFF.

This clone was recorded a few times. The chain combines TRBV30 with TRBJ2-7; TRBD1 agrees at 7 bases. This CDR3 comprises 13 residues. Unmatched junction bases numbered 10, after V lost 8 bases and J lost 3 bases. Germline CDR1 GTSNPN, CDR2 SVGIG (reference sequence). Here the CDR3 reads CAGSRGQNYEQYF. The CDR3 DNA reads as TGTGCCGGATCCCGGGGACAGAACTACGAGCAGTACTTC. The full variable domain, its missing parts supplied by reference TRBV30 and TRBJ2-7, is SQTIHQWPATLVQPVGSPLSLECTVEGTSNPNLYWYRQAAGRGLQLLFYSVGIGQISSEVPQNLSASRPQDRQFILSSKKLLLSDSGFYLCAGSRGQNYEQYFGPGTRLTVT.

The genes are TRBV19 and TRBJ1-1; TRBD1 aligns across 12 bases. The CDR3 is 15 amino acids. V lost 3 bases and J lost 4; bases outside the gene matches: 3. Germline CDR1 is LNHDA and CDR2 is SQIVND (reference sequence). CDR3: CASSMGQGAFTEAFF. CDR3 nucleotide sequence: TGTGCCAGTAGTATGGGACAGGGGGCATTCACTGAAGCTTTCTTT.

The rearrangement joins TRBV27 to TRBJ1-2; TRBD1 is a possible D gene (6 bases). V lost 2 bases to trimming and J lost 6 bases, with 10 bases between them. The CDR3 spans 13 residues. Germline CDR1 MNHEY, CDR2 SMNVEV (reference sequence). The CDR3 region has the DNA TGTGCCAGCAGTTTAACTAGGGGGGATGGCTACACCTTC. As protein: CASSLTRGDGYTF.

J is TRBJ1-2 and V is TRBV30; perhaps TRBD1 as D (5 bases). CDR1 and CDR2 (germline): GTSNPN, SVGIG (reference sequence). The length of the CDR3 is 15 residues. V shed 1 base and J shed 6 bases, with 18 bases lying between them. The CDR3, as DNA: TGTGCCTGGAGTGGGTCGGGGGGGATAGTAAATGGCTACACCTTC. This gives the protein CAWSGSGGIVNGYTF. Full variable domain (rest looked up from reference TRBV30 and TRBJ1-2): SQTIHQWPATLVQPVGSPLSLECTVEGTSNPNLYWYRQAAGRGLQLLFYSVGIGQISSEVPQNLSASRPQDRQFILSSKKLLLSDSGFYLCAWSGSGGIVNGYTFGSGTRLTVV.